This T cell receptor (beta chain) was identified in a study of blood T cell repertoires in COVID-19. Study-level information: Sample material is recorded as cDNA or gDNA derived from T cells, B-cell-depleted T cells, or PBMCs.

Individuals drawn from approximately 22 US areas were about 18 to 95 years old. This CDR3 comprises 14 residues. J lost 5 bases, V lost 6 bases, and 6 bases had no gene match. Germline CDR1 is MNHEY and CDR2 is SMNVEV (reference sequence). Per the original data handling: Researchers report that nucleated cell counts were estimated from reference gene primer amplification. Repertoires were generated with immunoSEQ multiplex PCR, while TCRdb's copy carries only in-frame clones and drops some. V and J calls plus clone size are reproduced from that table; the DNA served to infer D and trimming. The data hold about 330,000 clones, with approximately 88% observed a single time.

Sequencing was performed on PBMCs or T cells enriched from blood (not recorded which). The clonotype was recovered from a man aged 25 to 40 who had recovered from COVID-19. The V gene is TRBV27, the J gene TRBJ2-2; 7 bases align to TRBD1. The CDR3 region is CASSRQGLTGELFF. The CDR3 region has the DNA TGTGCCAGCAGCCGACAGGGTTTGACCGGGGAGCTGTTTTTT.